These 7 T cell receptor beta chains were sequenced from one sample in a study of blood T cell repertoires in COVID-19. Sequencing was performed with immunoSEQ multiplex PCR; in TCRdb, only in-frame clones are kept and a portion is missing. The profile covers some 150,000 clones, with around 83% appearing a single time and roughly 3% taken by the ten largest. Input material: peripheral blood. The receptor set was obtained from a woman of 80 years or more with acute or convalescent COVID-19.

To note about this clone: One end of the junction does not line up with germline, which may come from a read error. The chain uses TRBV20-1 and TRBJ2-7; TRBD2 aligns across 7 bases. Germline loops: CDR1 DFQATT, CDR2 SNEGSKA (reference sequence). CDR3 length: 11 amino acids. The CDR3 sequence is CSASSRTGGVF. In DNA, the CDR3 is TGCAGTGCCTCGAGTAGGACGGGGGGAGTCTTC.

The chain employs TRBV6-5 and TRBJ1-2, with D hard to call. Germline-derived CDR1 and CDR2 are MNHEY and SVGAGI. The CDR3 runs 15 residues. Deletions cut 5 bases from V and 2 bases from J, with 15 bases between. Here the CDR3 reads CASSTPVGGNYGYTF. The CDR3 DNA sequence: TGTGCCAGCAGTACCCCCGTGGGAGGGAACTATGGCTACACCTTC.

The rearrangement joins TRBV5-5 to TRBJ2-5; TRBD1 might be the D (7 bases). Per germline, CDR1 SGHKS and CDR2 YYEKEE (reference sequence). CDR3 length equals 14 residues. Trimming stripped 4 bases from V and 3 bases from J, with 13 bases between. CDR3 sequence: CASSAGQLKETQYF. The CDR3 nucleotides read TGTGCCAGCAGCGCGGGACAGCTGAAAGAGACCCAGTACTTC.

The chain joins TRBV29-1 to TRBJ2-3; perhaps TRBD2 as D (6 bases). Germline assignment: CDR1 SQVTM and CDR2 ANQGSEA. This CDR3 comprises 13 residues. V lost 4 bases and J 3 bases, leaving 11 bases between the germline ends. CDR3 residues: CSVVQGGTDTQYF. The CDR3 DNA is TGCAGCGTTGTGCAGGGAGGTACAGATACGCAGTATTTT.

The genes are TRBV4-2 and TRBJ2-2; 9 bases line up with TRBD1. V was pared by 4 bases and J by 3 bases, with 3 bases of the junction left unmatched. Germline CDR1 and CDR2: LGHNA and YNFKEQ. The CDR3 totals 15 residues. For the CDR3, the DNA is TGTGCCAGCAGCCCGACAGGGGGATACACCGGGGAGCTGTTTTTT. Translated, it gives CASSPTGGYTGELFF.

This chain's CDR3 is CASSPEFKGGTDTQYF. CDR3 DNA sequence: TGTGCCAGCAGCCCCGAGTTTAAGGGGGGGACAGATACGCAGTATTTT. V usage is TRBV7-9 and J usage is TRBJ2-3, with D possibly TRBD2 on 7 matching bases. Germline CDR1 SEHNR, CDR2 FQNEAQ (reference sequence). Trimming cost V 5 bases and J 3 bases, with 18 bases left between them. The CDR3 consists of 16 residues. The full variable domain, rest sourced from reference TRBV7-9 and TRBJ2-3, is DTGVSQNPRHKITKRGQNVTFRCDPISEHNRLYWYRQTLGQGPEFLTYFQNEAQLEKSRLLSDRFSAERPKGSFSTLEIQRTEQGDSAMYLCASSPEFKGGTDTQYFGPGTRLTVL.

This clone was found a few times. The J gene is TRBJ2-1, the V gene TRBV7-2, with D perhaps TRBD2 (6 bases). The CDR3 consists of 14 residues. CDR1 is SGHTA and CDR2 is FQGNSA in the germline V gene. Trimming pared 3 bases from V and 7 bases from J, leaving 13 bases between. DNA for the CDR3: TGTGCCAGCAGCTTTTCCGGGGAGGCTAATGAGCAGTTCTTC. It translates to CASSFSGEANEQFF.